This T cell receptor (beta chain) stems from a study of read filtering for tumor transcriptome and immune sequencing. Study-wide context: Under ten patients were R-ISS I, some 15 were R-ISS II, 7 were R-ISS III.

Molecular barcoded adaptors covering alpha/delta and beta/gamma chains were used on around 370 ng RNA. TCRdb re-derived calls from the reads in MiXCR, one entry per CDR3 protein. The sample holds over 50,000 distinct CDR3 sequences, roughly a fifth seen once. At the time of active disease, bone marrow was collected from every patient. Deletions cut 5 bases from V and 2 bases from J, with 16 bases between. Per the germline V gene, CDR1 is DFQATT and CDR2 is SNEGSKA (reference sequence). The CDR3 is 14 amino acids. This clonotype was found many times. Its antigen is not known. Study results and limitations: Even smaller IR-seq throughput identified most shared clonotypes. About 81.9% of IR-seq clonotypes had one read, totaling about 3.5% of reads; RNA-seq: approximately 75% and 45%.

The source material was a population of CD138-negative cells sorted from bone marrow. The TCR sequence derives from a donor aged 40 or over with multiple myeloma. The chain combines TRBV20-1 with TRBJ2-7, with D maybe TRBD2 (6 bases). CDR3 sequence reads: CSARDSERAYEQYF. CDR3 DNA: TGCAGTGCTCGGGACTCGGAGAGGGCCTACGAGCAGTACTTC.